This T cell receptor beta chain is from a study of CD8 T cells in Susac syndrome. Germline CDR1 LGHDT, CDR2 YNNKEL (reference sequence). The CDR3 is 15 residues long. Trimming cost V 0 bases and J 8 bases, with 15 bases left between them. With random hexamers, 0.5 to 1 ug RNA was reverse transcribed. TCRdb reprocessed the immunoSEQ multiplex PCR reads with MiXCR, giving one entry per CDR3 protein. The sample records just over 300,000 distinct CDR3 sequences, about 91% being singletons. V usage is TRBV3-1 and J usage is TRBJ2-3; unclear D gene. Sequences were obtained from CD4+ T cells from PBMCs. This receptor was identified in a human donor with multiple sclerosis. CDR3 region: CASSQEIGIDLTQYF. The CDR3 DNA reads TGTGCCAGCAGCCAAGAAATAGGAATCGACCTTACGCAGTATTTT.